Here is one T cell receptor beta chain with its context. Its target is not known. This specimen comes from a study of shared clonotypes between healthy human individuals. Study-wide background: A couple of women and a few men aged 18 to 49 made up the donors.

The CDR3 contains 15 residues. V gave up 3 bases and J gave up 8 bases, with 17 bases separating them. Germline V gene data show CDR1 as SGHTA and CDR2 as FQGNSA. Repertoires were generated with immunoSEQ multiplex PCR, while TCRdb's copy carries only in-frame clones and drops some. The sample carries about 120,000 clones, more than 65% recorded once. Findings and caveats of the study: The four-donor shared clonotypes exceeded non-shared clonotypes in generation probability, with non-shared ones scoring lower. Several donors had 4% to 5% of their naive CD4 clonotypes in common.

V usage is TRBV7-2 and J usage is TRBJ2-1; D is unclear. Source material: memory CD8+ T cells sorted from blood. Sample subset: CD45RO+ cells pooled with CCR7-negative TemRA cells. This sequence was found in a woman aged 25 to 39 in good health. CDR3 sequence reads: CASSLEYLSRDEQFF. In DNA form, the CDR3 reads TGTGCCAGCAGCTTGGAGTACCTTAGCCGGGATGAGCAGTTCTTC.